The 14 T cell receptor beta chains in this list originate from one sample, sequenced in a study of T cells after yellow fever vaccination. TCRdb passed the 5' RACE reads through MiXCR, listing each CDR3 protein once. The sample includes 250,000 to 350,000 distinct CDR3 sequences, around 7% of them seen just once. The sequencing here drew on PBMCs, taken approximately 47 days after the first yellow fever vaccination. These receptors were collected from a man between 18 and 35 years old who received the YFV17D yellow fever vaccine.

The genes are TRBV29-1 and TRBJ2-2; TRBD1 agrees at 10 bases. J lost 6 bases, V lost 7 bases, and 2 bases had no gene match. The CDR3 spans 12 residues. Germline assignment: CDR1 SQVTM and CDR2 ANQGSEA. Here the CDR3 reads CSGTGGSGELFF. In DNA form, the CDR3 reads TGCAGCGGGACAGGGGGATCCGGGGAGCTGTTTTTT.

At least ten counts were recorded for this clonotype. The rearrangement links TRBV4-1 to TRBJ2-3, with D uncertain. Germline CDR1 is MGHRA and CDR2 is YSYEKL. The CDR3 is 14 residues long. Between the trimmed V and J ends, which lost 5 bases and 4 bases, there was a span of 13 bases. CDR3 in DNA: TGCGCCAGCAGCGAAGGGCAGGTCCCAGATACGCAGTATTTT. This encodes CASSEGQVPDTQYF.

This clonotype was observed a handful of times. The V call is TRBV4-1, the J call TRBJ2-7, with TRBD1 as a possible D gene (6 bases). V dropped 0 bases and J dropped 0 bases, with 9 bases sitting between them. The germline gives CDR1 MGHRA, CDR2 YSYEKL. The CDR3 sequence is 15 residues long. For the CDR3, the DNA is TGCGCCAGCAGCCAAGACAGGGGCAGCTCCTACGAGCAGTACGTC. Its protein is CASSQDRGSSYEQYV.

This clonotype came up a few times. The chain joins TRBV6-5 to TRBJ2-5, with D possibly matching TRBD2 (5 bases). There are 15 residues in the CDR3. Deletions cut 4 bases from V and 2 bases from J, with 14 bases between. The germline V gene encodes CDR1 MNHEY and CDR2 SVGAGI. Here the CDR3 DNA reads TGTGCCAGCAGTTGGATTACTAGAGGGCAAGAGACCCAGTACTTC. Protein: CASSWITRGQETQYF.

Only one count was recorded for this clonotype. The chain is built from TRBV10-3 and TRBJ2-3; TRBD2 aligns across 15 bases. This CDR3 comprises 18 residues. Germline CDR1 is ENHRY and CDR2 is SYGVKD. V shed 4 bases and J 6 bases; nucleotides not matched to a gene: 11. CDR3 in DNA: TGTGCCATCAGTGCCTCTGGGACTAGCGGGGGGAGAGGGGATACGCAGTATTTT. Residues: CAISASGTSGGRGDTQYF.

The chain's CDR3 is CASSTTGGRRSNEKLFF. The CDR3 DNA reads TGTGCCAGCAGTACGACAGGGGGCCGGAGGAGTAATGAAAAACTGTTTTTT. This chain uses TRBV6-5 with TRBJ1-4, with 10 bases matching TRBD1. V lost 5 bases to trimming and J lost 4 bases; unmatched junction nucleotides: 10. Per germline, CDR1 MNHEY and CDR2 SVGAGI. The CDR3 is 17 residues long.

CDR3 in amino acids: CAISESGRLETQYF. In DNA, the CDR3 is TGTGCCATCAGTGAGTCAGGGCGTTTAGAGACCCAGTACTTC. The V gene is TRBV10-3, the J gene TRBJ2-5, with no clear D. The CDR3 loop spans 14 amino acids. Germline lookup yields CDR1 ENHRY and CDR2 SYGVKD. Trimming shortened V by 0 bases and J by 4 bases, and 9 bases separated the two germline ends.

In this sample, this clonotype turned up many times. This sequence joins TRBV7-2 and TRBJ1-1; a possible D gene is TRBD1 (6 bases). V lost 4 bases and J 10 bases, leaving 16 bases between the germline ends. This CDR3 is 13 amino acids long. CDR1 is SGHTA and CDR2 is FQGNSA in the germline V gene. CDR3: CASSWPPGEGAFF. CDR3 nucleotide sequence: TGTGCCAGCAGCTGGCCCCCAGGGGAAGGAGCTTTCTTT.

This clonotype was observed a handful of times. This chain connects TRBV4-3 to TRBJ1-6, with TRBD1 matching over 7 bases. Germline V gene lookup returns CDR1 LGHNA and CDR2 YSLEER. Unmatched junction bases numbered 6, after V lost 4 bases and J lost 6 bases. This CDR3 region has 15 residues. The CDR3 DNA follows: TGCGCCAGCAGCCCGACAGGGATGAGTAATTCACCCCTCCACTTT. Its translation: CASSPTGMSNSPLHF.

This clonotype was seen many times. The chain couples TRBV7-2 to TRBJ2-1; D call uncertain. V lost 1 base to trimming and J lost 5 bases, with 6 bases between them. This CDR3 comprises 13 residues. Germline loops: CDR1 SGHTA, CDR2 FQGNSA. The CDR3, as DNA: TGTGCCAGCAGCTTAGTCCGGCACAATGAGCAGTTCTTC. Translation gives CASSLVRHNEQFF.

CDR3 sequence reads: CASSQGIGAYTYEQYF. For the CDR3, the DNA is TGCGCCAGCAGCCAGGGAATCGGGGCGTATACTTACGAGCAGTACTTC. The rearrangement links TRBV4-3 to TRBJ2-7; D possibly uses TRBD1 or TRBD2 (5 bases each). V was clipped by 3 bases and J by 4 bases, with 19 bases between them. Germline CDR1 is LGHNA and CDR2 is YSLEER. The CDR3 is 16 amino acids.

This clonotype was picked up a small number of times. V and J are TRBV5-4 and TRBJ2-5; tentatively, D is TRBD2 (7 bases). Trimming took off 2 bases at V and 5 bases at J, with 16 bases between the two ends. This CDR3 is built from 15 residues. Per germline, CDR1 SGHNT and CDR2 YYREEE (reference sequence). The CDR3 here is CASSLRGGPGETQYF. The CDR3 nucleotides read TGTGCCAGCAGCTTAAGGGGGGGGCCGGGGGAGACCCAGTACTTC.

V and J are TRBV20-1 and TRBJ1-1; TRBD1 aligns across 7 bases. Trimming at V came to 6 bases and at J to 12 bases, leaving 16 bases not matched to a gene. From germline, CDR1 is DFQATT and CDR2 SNEGSKA (reference sequence). This CDR3 has 13 residues. CDR3 nucleotides: TGCAGTGCCCGAGGGGGGGACAGTATCGGGTCTTTCTTT. Encoded protein: CSARGGDSIGSFF.

This clonotype has a handful of counts. The CDR3 sequence: CASSQVVVGTDTQYF. CDR3 coding DNA: TGTGCCAGCAGCCAAGTTGTAGTGGGCACAGATACGCAGTATTTT. The gene calls are TRBV3-1 and TRBJ2-3; D is ambiguous. Trimming shortened V by 1 base and J by 1 base, and 9 bases separated the two germline ends. CDR1 LGHDT and CDR2 YNNKEL come from the germline V gene (reference sequence). The CDR3 contains 15 residues.